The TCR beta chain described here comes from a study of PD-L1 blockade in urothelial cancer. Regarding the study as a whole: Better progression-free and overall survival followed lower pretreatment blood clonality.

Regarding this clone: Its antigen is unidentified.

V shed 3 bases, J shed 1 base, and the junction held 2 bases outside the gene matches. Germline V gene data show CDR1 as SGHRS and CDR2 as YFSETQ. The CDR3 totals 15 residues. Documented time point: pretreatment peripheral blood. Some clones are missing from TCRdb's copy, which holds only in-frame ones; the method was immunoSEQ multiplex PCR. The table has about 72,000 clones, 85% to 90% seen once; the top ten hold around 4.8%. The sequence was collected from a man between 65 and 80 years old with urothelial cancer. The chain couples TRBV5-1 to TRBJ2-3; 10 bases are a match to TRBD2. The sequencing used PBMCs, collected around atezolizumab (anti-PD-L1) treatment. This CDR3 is CASSWTSGRTDTQYF. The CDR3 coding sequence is TGCGCCAGCAGCTGGACTAGCGGACGCACAGATACGCAGTATTTT.